A selection of T cell receptor beta chains follows, all from one sample in a study of cytomegalovirus exposure and HLA in healthy donors. This table comes from immunoSEQ multiplex PCR, and its TCRdb copy is limited to in-frame clones, with some not included. The sample has roughly 110,000 clones, over 65% seen once. Sequencing was carried out using PBMCs. These receptors all come from a female donor in good health and CMV-seronegative. CDR3s include the opening cysteine and the closing phenylalanine or tryptophan. A D gene is named only where the DNA matches it firmly. Size is stated for part of the rows, as once, few or many counts, or as a class when the clone is expanded.

D,J,size,V,DNA,CDR3
.,TRBJ1-1,.,TRBV9,TGTGCCAGCAGCGTAGTTCAGGGATCCTATGAAGCTTTCTTT,CASSVVQGSYEAFF
.,TRBJ2-3,.,TRBV11-2,TGTGCCAGCAGCTTAGGGTCGGGTTCCACAGATACGCAGTATTTT,CASSLGSGSTDTQYF
TRBD1,TRBJ2-7,.,TRBV5-6,TGTGCCAGCAGCAGGCCGGGACAGATCTACGAGCAGTACTTC,CASSRPGQIYEQYF
.,TRBJ1-5,.,TRBV10-1,TGCGCCAGCAGTGACACTTATCAGCCCCAGCATTTT,CASSDTYQPQHF
.,TRBJ1-5,.,TRBV4-1,TGCGCCAGCAGCCAAGAGGGGCAGGGGACTCAGCCCCAGCATTTT,CASSQEGQGTQPQHF
.,TRBJ1-4,.,TRBV4-1,TGCGCCAGCAGCCAAGACAGTACTAATGAAAAACTGTTTTTT,CASSQDSTNEKLFF
TRBD2,TRBJ2-5,.,TRBV7-9,TGTGCCAGCAGCCCCTGGACTAGCGGGGTAGAAGAGACCCAGTACTTC,CASSPWTSGVEETQYF
TRBD1,TRBJ2-2,.,TRBV10-2,TGCGCCAGCAGGGCCGGGACAGCGAACACCGGGGAGCTGTTTTTT,CASRAGTANTGELFF
.,TRBJ1-5,.,TRBV12-2,TGTGCAAGTCGTTCCGGGACAGGTAGCAATCAGCCCCAGCATTTT,CASRSGTGSNQPQHF
.,TRBJ2-3,.,TRBV5-1,TGCGCCAGCAGCTTGGATGGAGATTACACAGATACGCAGTATTTT,CASSLDGDYTDTQYF
TRBD1,TRBJ2-7,.,TRBV4-1,TGCGCCAGCAGCCAAGTGGACAGGGGGGGTTACGAGCAGTACTTC,CASSQVDRGGYEQYF
.,TRBJ2-7,.,TRBV5-6,TGTGCCAGCAGCTTGGCAGGGTCTAGTTCCTACGAGCAGTACTTC,CASSLAGSSSYEQYF
.,TRBJ2-2,.,TRBV2,TGTGCCAGCAGTGAAGCGCGGTTGGGCGGGGAGCTGTTTTTT,CASSEARLGGELFF
.,TRBJ1-6,.,TRBV9,TGTGCCAGCAGTAGCACAGGAGTAAGGAATTCACCCCTCCACTTT,CASSSTGVRNSPLHF
TRBD1,TRBJ2-3,once,TRBV9,TGTGCCAGCAGCGTAGCCCTGGGACAGGGCCAACTTACGCAGTATTTT,CASSVALGQGQLTQYF
.,TRBJ1-1,few,TRBV19,TGTGCCAGTAGCCTAGGGGTCGAAGCTTTCTTT,CASSLGVEAFF
.,TRBJ1-4,.,TRBV13,TGTGCCAGCAGCTTCTACGAAACTAATGAAAAACTGTTTTTT,CASSFYETNEKLFF
TRBD1,TRBJ2-4,.,TRBV5-1,TGCGCCAGCAGCTTGGCGGGGACAGGGGGTGGAAACATTCAGTACTTC,CASSLAGTGGGNIQYF
.,TRBJ2-7,.,TRBV5-6,TGTGCCAGCTCCACGGCCTACGAGCAGTACTTC,CASSTAYEQYF
.,TRBJ2-6,.,TRBV30,TGTGCCTGGACTCCGATCGTCAGGGCGGGGGCCAACGTCCTGACTTTC,CAWTPIVRAGANVLTF
TRBD2,TRBJ2-6,.,TRBV7-2,TGTGCCAGCAGCATAACTAGCGGGCGAGGGGCCAACGTCCTGACTTTC,CASSITSGRGANVLTF
TRBD1,TRBJ1-3,few,TRBV6-6,TGTGCCAGCAGTACAGGGGGCTCTGGAAACACCATATATTTT,CASSTGGSGNTIYF